The 20 T cell receptor beta chains presented below share a single source sample, sequenced in a study of shared clonotypes between healthy human individuals. The table came from immunoSEQ multiplex PCR; TCRdb's copy has only in-frame clones and leaves some out. This sample has some 100,000 clones; around 68% occur once, and the top ten carry over 20%. The sequenced sample was memory CD8+ T cells sorted from blood. The subset denotes: CD45RO+ cells pooled with CCR7-negative TemRA cells. These receptors all stem from a woman aged 30 to 39 in good health.

This clone was observed a few times. The chain recombines TRBV11-2 with TRBJ1-2; D might be TRBD1 (6 bases). The length of the CDR3 is 17 residues. Germline V gene sequence: CDR1 SGHAT, CDR2 FQNNGV. V was trimmed by 1 base and J by 6 bases, leaving 21 bases between them. The chain's CDR3 is CASSLGTANRIEDGYTF. The CDR3 region has the DNA TGTGCCAGCAGCTTAGGGACAGCGAACCGTATCGAAGATGGCTACACCTTC.

In its sample, this clone is medium-sized. V is TRBV4-1 and J is TRBJ1-1; no clear D gene. CDR1 is MGHRA, CDR2 YSYEKL, per germline. With 5 bases removed from V and 1 base from J, the gap between germline ends came to 11 bases. The CDR3 has 14 amino acids. The CDR3 DNA sequence: TGCGCCAGCAGCGCGTCGACGGGGAACACTGAAGCTTTCTTT. Translated: CASSASTGNTEAFF.

This clone was counted many times. This rearrangement joins TRBV19 to TRBJ2-1; D possibly corresponds to TRBD2 (5 bases). Trimming stripped 7 bases from V and 4 bases from J, with 11 bases between. The CDR3 is 13 residues long. Germline CDR1 is LNHDA and CDR2 is SQIVND (reference sequence). CDR3 loop: CASMETGYNEQFF. The CDR3 nucleotides are TGTGCCAGTATGGAGACGGGATACAATGAGCAGTTCTTC. The full variable domain, in which reference TRBV19 and TRBJ2-1 provide the parts outside the CDR3, is DGGITQSPKYLFRKEGQNVTLSCEQNLNHDAMYWYRQDPGQGLRLIYYSQIVNDFQKGDIAEGYSVSREKKESFPLTVTSAQKNPTAFYLCASMETGYNEQFFGPGTRLTVL.

This clone was observed many times. An end of the junction differs from the germline gene, which may be a read error. The V call is TRBV28, the J call TRBJ2-7; D assignment may be TRBD1 or TRBD2 (5 bases each). The length of the CDR3 is 16 residues. The germline CDR1 and CDR2 sequences are MDHEN and SYDVKM. The CDR3 DNA follows: TGTGCCAGCAGTTTAACTAGAGGACTCACTAACCAACCACAGGACTTC. Translation: CASSLTRGLTNQPQDF.

The V gene is TRBV13, the J gene TRBJ1-1, with D perhaps matching TRBD1 (5 bases). V lost 5 bases to trimming and J lost 3 bases, with 7 bases between them. The CDR3 consists of 12 residues. Germline values: CDR1 PRHDT, CDR2 FYEKMQ (reference sequence). The CDR3 region is CASSLRDTEAFF. The CDR3, as DNA: TGTGCCAGCAGCCTCAGGGACACTGAAGCTTTCTTT.

J is TRBJ2-6 and V is TRBV7-6; D ambiguous. V dropped 1 base and J dropped 0 bases, with 10 bases sitting between them. Germline V gene data show CDR1 as SGHVS and CDR2 as FNYEAQ. This CDR3 region has 17 residues. The CDR3 nucleotides read TGTGCCAGCAGCTTAGAATTTAGCAGCTCTGGGGCCAACGTCCTGACTTTC. Protein sequence: CASSLEFSSSGANVLTF.

The rearrangement joins TRBV4-2 to TRBJ2-5, with D perhaps being TRBD1 or TRBD2 (6 bases each). The CDR3 runs to 13 residues. Germline-derived CDR1 and CDR2 are LGHNA and YNFKEQ. Trimming took 5 bases from V and 5 from J, leaving 12 bases between them. The CDR3 sequence: CASSTEGGETQYF. The CDR3 DNA follows: TGTGCCAGCAGCACCGAGGGGGGCGAGACCCAGTACTTC.

This clone occurred a few times. Distinct nucleotide sequences in the sample also encode this CDR3. V is TRBV4-2 and J is TRBJ1-2, with a weak D call TRBD1 (6 bases). The germline V and J ends were trimmed by 2 bases and 1 base, with 11 bases remaining between them. Germline CDR1 is LGHNA and CDR2 is YNFKEQ. The CDR3 runs to 15 residues. The CDR3 DNA reads TGTGCCAGCAGCCAACCGGGACAACGTAACTATGGCTACACCTTC. Protein product: CASSQPGQRNYGYTF.

By frequency in the sample, this clone is medium-sized. This chain joins TRBV2 and TRBJ2-7; 7 bases line up with TRBD1. Per germline, CDR1 SNHLY and CDR2 FYNNEI. There are 13 residues in the CDR3. Germline trimming cut 10 bases from V and 0 bases from J; bases unmatched to any gene: 6. The CDR3 DNA is TGTGCCACAACAGGGGCGGACTCCTACGAGCAGTACTTC. It codes for CATTGADSYEQYF. Full variable domain (remainder filled in from reference TRBV2 and TRBJ2-7): EPEVTQTPSHQVTQMGQEVILRCVPISNHLYFYWYRQILGQKVEFLVSFYNNEISEKSEIFDDQFSVERPDGSNFTLKIRSTKLEDSAMYFCATTGADSYEQYFGPGTRLTVT.

The chain couples TRBV29-1 to TRBJ2-5; D is uncertain. The J call is in doubt because the DNA end fits TRBJ2-7 better. This CDR3 has 15 amino acids. The germline V gene encodes CDR1 SQVTM and CDR2 ANQGSEA. This chain's CDR3 is CSVEDGASHGYEQYF. The CDR3 DNA reads TGCAGCGTTGAAGATGGCGCCTCCCACGGCTACGAGCAGTACTTC.

On this clone: One end of the junction is discordant with germline, which a read error may explain. This rearrangement joins TRBV27 to TRBJ2-3, with 12 bases matching TRBD2. The CDR3 has 13 amino acids. In germline, CDR1 is MNHEY, CDR2 SMNVEV (reference sequence). For the CDR3, the DNA is TGTGCCAGCAGTCGTTCTACTAGCGGGAGGTCTCATTTT. Its protein is CASSRSTSGRSHF.

The chain joins TRBV30 to TRBJ1-1; D is ambiguous. V lost 0 bases to trimming and J lost 6 bases, with 11 bases between them. This CDR3 is 13 amino acids long. Germline V CDR1 and CDR2: GTSNPN, SVGIG (reference sequence). The CDR3 bases are TGTGCCTGGAGTGTATTAGGGCCCTCTGAAGCTTTCTTT. This gives the protein CAWSVLGPSEAFF.

The chain employs TRBV19 and TRBJ2-2, with 9 bases aligning to TRBD1. V lost 4 bases and J lost 6; bases outside the gene matches: 6. The CDR3 loop spans 15 amino acids. Germline assignment: CDR1 LNHDA and CDR2 SQIVND (reference sequence). CDR3 sequence (DNA): TGTGCCAGTAGTAAGGGACAGGGATTACCCGGGGAGCTGTTTTTT. The encoded protein is CASSKGQGLPGELFF.

The chain combines TRBV19 with TRBJ2-5; the D gene is possibly TRBD1 (6 bases). Germline V gives CDR1 LNHDA, CDR2 SQIVND (reference sequence). The CDR3 consists of 14 residues. Trimming removed 5 bases at V and 5 bases at J, with 15 bases between. CDR3 in amino acids: CASSPLGGTETQYF. The DNA of the CDR3 is TGTGCCAGTAGTCCCCTAGGGGGAACGGAGACCCAGTACTTC. The whole variable domain, filled in from reference TRBV19 and TRBJ2-5, reads DGGITQSPKYLFRKEGQNVTLSCEQNLNHDAMYWYRQDPGQGLRLIYYSQIVNDFQKGDIAEGYSVSREKKESFPLTVTSAQKNPTAFYLCASSPLGGTETQYFGPGTRLLVL.

This chain connects TRBV28 to TRBJ1-5; D perhaps matches TRBD1 (5 bases). The length of the CDR3 is 15 residues. V gave up 3 bases and J gave up 3 bases, with 12 bases separating them. The V gene's germline CDR1 is MDHEN and CDR2 SYDVKM. The CDR3 is CASSFRGVLNQPQHF. CDR3 sequence (DNA): TGTGCCAGCAGTTTCCGAGGGGTCCTCAATCAGCCCCAGCATTTT.

This clone appeared once. The J gene is TRBJ1-4, the V gene TRBV4-2; no reliable D call. The germline V gene encodes CDR1 LGHNA and CDR2 YNFKEQ. There are 15 residues in the CDR3. V lost 8 bases to trimming and J lost 2 bases, with 15 bases between them. The CDR3 reads CASRYRSGTNEKLFF. CDR3 DNA: TGTGCCAGCCGCTACCGGAGTGGGACTAATGAAAAACTGTTTTTT.

The gene calls are TRBV16 and TRBJ2-7; 7 nucleotides agree with TRBD1. Germline CDR1 and CDR2: KGHSY and FQNENV. This CDR3 comprises 14 residues. Losses at the gene ends were 5 bases for V and 0 bases for J; bases not matched to a gene: 4. The DNA for the CDR3 is TGTGCCAGCAGCGCCGGGACAGTCTCCTACGAGCAGTACTTC. Protein: CASSAGTVSYEQYF.

This clone was seen once. The genes are TRBV7-8 and TRBJ1-3; tentatively, D is TRBD1 (5 bases). CDR1 is SGHVS, CDR2 FQNEAQ, per germline. CDR3 length equals 17 residues. V was cut by 5 bases and J by 0 bases, with 17 bases left in between. The CDR3 coding sequence is TGTGCCAGCAGCGCAGGAGCAGGGCCCCACTCTGGAAACACCATATATTTT. It yields the protein CASSAGAGPHSGNTIYF.

The CDR3, as DNA: TGTGCCAGCAGCTCAGACAGGTTGCGGGAGCAGTTCTTC. It yields the protein CASSSDRLREQFF. This chain connects TRBV7-2 to TRBJ2-1, with a possible D match to TRBD1 (6 bases). With 4 bases removed from V and 10 bases from J, the gap between germline ends came to 14 bases. The germline CDR1 and CDR2 sequences are SGHTA and FQGNSA. This CDR3 contains 13 residues.

The chain links TRBV5-1 to TRBJ2-7; D possibly corresponds to TRBD2 (6 bases). Germline CDR1 reads SGHRS; CDR2 reads YFSETQ. The CDR3 loop spans 13 amino acids. Trimming took off 4 bases at V and 6 bases at J, with 14 bases between the two ends. The CDR3 coding sequence is TGCGCCAGCAGCGCTTTTTTGGGGGGCGAGCAGTACTTC. Its translation: CASSAFLGGEQYF.